The 29 T cell receptor beta chains presented below share a single source sample, sequenced in a study of T-cell memory formation after mild COVID-19. TCRdb itself ran the 5' RACE reads through MiXCR, one entry per CDR3 protein. The sample records 200,000 to 250,000 distinct CDR3 sequences, 9.5% to 10% being singletons. Sequencing input: PBMCs or a T cell subset sorted from them (not recorded which). The receptors were sampled from a man younger than 30 who had mild COVID-19 (a few samples of this study predate the infection). Cell type and time point are not known.

This clonotype was detected only a few times. The rearrangement joins TRBV18 to TRBJ1-1; 7 bases fit TRBD1. The germline CDR1 and CDR2 sequences are KGHSH and LQKENI. This CDR3 region has 15 residues. The trim removed 5 bases at V and 6 bases at J, leaving 12 bases unmatched. CDR3 nucleotide sequence: TGTGCCAGCTCATCAACTACAGGGGCAGGCCCTGAAGCTTTCTTT. This encodes CASSSTTGAGPEAFF.

The CDR3 spells CSVEPERGYTF. The CDR3 bases are TGCAGCGTTGAACCAGAGCGGGGCTACACCTTC. V gene TRBV29-1 combines with J gene TRBJ1-2; D call uncertain. Trimming pared 2 bases from V and 8 bases from J, leaving 9 bases between. This CDR3 has 11 amino acids. The germline V gene has CDR1 SQVTM and CDR2 ANQGSEA.

This clonotype came up many times. The rearrangement uses TRBV5-6 and TRBJ2-1; no reliable D call. The CDR3 is 15 amino acids. V was cut by 0 bases and J by 0 bases, with 7 bases left in between. CDR1 SGHDT and CDR2 YYEEEE come from the germline V gene. The DNA for the CDR3 is TGTGCCAGCAGCTTGGAACCTAGCTCCTACAATGAGCAGTTCTTC. Translating gives CASSLEPSSYNEQFF.

DNA for the CDR3: TGCGCCAGCAGCCAACCGACAGGGGGCGTGGACTATGGCTACACCTTC. Translation gives CASSQPTGGVDYGYTF. The J gene is TRBJ1-2, the V gene TRBV4-1, with 10 bases lining up with TRBD1. J was trimmed by 3 bases and V by 2 bases; bases with no gene match: 6. From germline, CDR1 is MGHRA and CDR2 YSYEKL. The CDR3 has 16 residues.

This chain connects TRBV7-7 to TRBJ2-3; D is perhaps TRBD2 (7 bases). Trimming cost V 5 bases and J 4 bases, with 19 bases left between them. Per the germline V gene, CDR1 is SSHAT and CDR2 is FNYEAQ (reference sequence). The CDR3 contains 16 residues. The CDR3 bases are TGTGCCAGCAGCCCCTTGGGGGGGGGCCTCGCAGATACGCAGTATTTT. Translating gives CASSPLGGGLADTQYF.

This clonotype was counted a few times. The V call is TRBV3-1, the J call TRBJ1-6, with 10 positions matching TRBD1. This CDR3 is 15 amino acids long. Germline-derived CDR1 and CDR2 are LGHDT and YNNKEL (reference sequence). Trimming took 4 bases from V and 10 from J; bases not matched to a gene: 7. The CDR3 nucleotides are TGTGCCAGCAGCCCCCAGCCGACAGGGGGCTCACCCCTCCACTTT. This encodes CASSPQPTGGSPLHF.

The chain recombines TRBV5-5 with TRBJ2-3; the match to TRBD2 covers 12 bases. V was pared by 4 bases and J by 5 bases, with 5 bases of the junction left unmatched. This CDR3 region has 15 residues. Germline V gene data show CDR1 as SGHKS and CDR2 as YYEKEE (reference sequence). CDR3 amino acids: CASSIGTSGLDTQYF. DNA of the CDR3: TGTGCCAGCAGCATCGGGACTAGCGGGTTAGATACGCAGTATTTT.

This sequence joins TRBV7-3 and TRBJ2-2; 7 bases agree with TRBD2. CDR1 is SGHTA, CDR2 FQGTGA, per germline. CDR3 length equals 16 residues. The V segment lost 5 bases and the J segment 3 bases; nucleotides outside the gene matches: 9. CDR3 DNA sequence: TGTGCCAGCAGCGCCTCGACTAGCCAGTACACCGGGGAGCTGTTTTTT. Its translation: CASSASTSQYTGELFF. Based on the CDR3 plus reference TRBV7-3 and TRBJ2-2, the full variable domain is GAGVSQTPSNKVTEKGKYVELRCDPISGHTALYWYRQSLGQGPEFLIYFQGTGAADDSGLPNDRFFAVRPEGSVSTLKIQRTERGDSAVYLCASSASTSQYTGELFFGEGSRLTVL.

Ten or more counts support this clonotype. The V and J genes are TRBV5-1 and TRBJ1-1, with a weak D call TRBD1 (6 bases). V lost 0 bases and J lost 3, with 12 bases in between. This CDR3 comprises 15 residues. Germline V gene lookup returns CDR1 SGHRS and CDR2 YFSETQ. CDR3 protein: CASSLVGGDYTEAFF. DNA of the CDR3: TGCGCCAGCAGCTTGGTTGGGGGCGATTACACTGAAGCTTTCTTT.

This clonotype appeared a few times. The gene calls are TRBV7-2 and TRBJ1-2; 7 bases are shared with TRBD1. Germline lookup yields CDR1 SGHTA and CDR2 FQGNSA. Trimming removed 2 bases from V and 8 bases from J; junction bases left unmatched: 8. This CDR3 has 14 residues. CDR3 nucleotide sequence: TGTGCCAGCAGCTTAACAGGGGCCACCATAGGCTACACCTTC. Translation: CASSLTGATIGYTF. Using reference TRBV7-2 and TRBJ1-2 for the parts outside the CDR3, the full variable domain is GAGVSQSPSNKVTEKGKDVELRCDPISGHTALYWYRQSLGQGLEFLIYFQGNSAPDKSGLPSDRFSAERTGGSVSTLTIQRTQQEDSAVYLCASSLTGATIGYTFGSGTRLTVV.

The J gene is TRBJ2-1, the V gene TRBV4-2; D remains unclear. This CDR3 comprises 13 residues. CDR1 LGHNA and CDR2 YNFKEQ come from the germline V gene. V shed 0 bases and J shed 5 bases, with 5 bases lying between them. The CDR3: CASSQDEDNEQFF. The CDR3, as DNA: TGTGCCAGCAGCCAAGACGAGGACAATGAGCAGTTCTTC.

This clonotype was observed many times. J is TRBJ2-1 and V is TRBV7-2; TRBD2 aligns across 7 bases. Trimming at V came to 4 bases and at J to 0 bases, leaving 9 bases not matched to a gene. Germline CDR1 is SGHTA and CDR2 is FQGNSA. The CDR3 is 17 amino acids. In DNA, the CDR3 is TGTGCCAGCAGCTACCTAGGACTAGGAGGCTCCTACAATGAGCAGTTCTTC. Its translation is CASSYLGLGGSYNEQFF. Together with reference TRBV7-2 and TRBJ2-1, the CDR3 gives the full variable domain: GAGVSQSPSNKVTEKGKDVELRCDPISGHTALYWYRQSLGQGLEFLIYFQGNSAPDKSGLPSDRFSAERTGGSVSTLTIQRTQQEDSAVYLCASSYLGLGGSYNEQFFGPGTRLTVL.

This clonotype was seen more than once but under ten times. V usage is TRBV14 and J usage is TRBJ2-5, with TRBD2 as a possible D gene (6 bases). Trimming removed 3 bases from V and 2 bases from J, with 13 bases in between. This CDR3 comprises 15 residues. Germline V lookup: CDR1 SGHDN, CDR2 FVKESK. The CDR3 is CASSQDRDWQETQYF. In DNA form, the CDR3 reads TGTGCCAGCAGCCAGGACCGGGACTGGCAAGAGACCCAGTACTTC.

This clonotype was seen more than once but under ten times. The CDR3 loop is CASSLARDGGAQGLNEQFF. The CDR3 bases are TGTGCCAGCAGCTTAGCGCGGGACGGAGGCGCGCAGGGGTTGAATGAGCAGTTCTTC. This chain connects TRBV7-8 to TRBJ2-1, with D perhaps given as TRBD1 or TRBD2 (6 bases each). Per germline, CDR1 SGHVS and CDR2 FQNEAQ. The CDR3 loop spans 19 amino acids. V shed 0 bases and J shed 7 bases, with 25 bases lying between them.

This clonotype was detected a few times. This rearrangement joins TRBV14 to TRBJ1-1; D ambiguous. With 1 base removed from V and 1 base from J, the gap between germline ends came to 10 bases. The germline V gene has CDR1 SGHDN and CDR2 FVKESK. The CDR3 has 15 residues. CDR3 DNA sequence: TGTGCCAGCAGCCAAGCACAAGGCCCGAACACTGAAGCTTTCTTT. Amino acids: CASSQAQGPNTEAFF.

This clonotype was counted between two and nine times. The genes are TRBV5-1 and TRBJ2-5; the match to TRBD1 covers 11 bases. The ends lost 0 bases at V and 5 bases at J; junction bases unmatched: 3. The CDR3 covers 15 residues. Germline-derived CDR1 and CDR2 are SGHRS and YFSETQ. CDR3 residues: CASSLAGTGGETQYF. CDR3 sequence (DNA): TGCGCCAGCAGCTTGGCCGGGACAGGGGGGGAGACCCAGTACTTC.

The V and J genes are TRBV2 and TRBJ2-5, with 9 bases matching TRBD1. Per germline, CDR1 SNHLY and CDR2 FYNNEI. The CDR3 loop spans 14 amino acids. The V and J ends lost 6 bases and 6 bases, in that order; junction bases with no gene match: 8. The CDR3 sequence: CASREGQGHKTQYF. The CDR3 DNA reads TGTGCCAGCAGGGAGGGACAGGGTCATAAGACCCAGTACTTC.

The J gene is TRBJ2-6, the V gene TRBV20-1; unclear D gene. Trimming took off 5 bases at V and 2 bases at J, with 10 bases between the two ends. The CDR3 consists of 14 residues. The V gene's germline CDR1 is DFQATT and CDR2 SNEGSKA (reference sequence). The chain's CDR3 is CSAVPRTGANVLTF. CDR3 nucleotides: TGCAGTGCTGTCCCAAGAACTGGGGCCAACGTCCTGACTTTC.

The rearrangement uses TRBV7-3 and TRBJ2-3; D not certain. The CDR3 covers 15 residues. Trimming pared 3 bases from V and 0 bases from J, leaving 10 bases between. Germline V gene data show CDR1 as SGHTA and CDR2 as FQGTGA. The CDR3, as DNA: TGTGCCAGCAGCTTTGCAAGCACCAGCACAGATACGCAGTATTTT. Its protein product is CASSFASTSTDTQYF.

The CDR3 reads CASRPSGGLETQYF. DNA for the CDR3: TGTGCCAGCAGGCCTAGCGGGGGGCTGGAGACCCAGTACTTC. The chain employs TRBV2 and TRBJ2-5; TRBD2 matches at 11 bases. Germline CDR1 reads SNHLY; CDR2 reads FYNNEI. V lost 6 bases, J lost 5 bases, and 5 bases stayed unmatched. The CDR3 is 14 amino acids. The full variable domain, its missing parts supplied by reference TRBV2 and TRBJ2-5, is EPEVTQTPSHQVTQMGQEVILRCVPISNHLYFYWYRQILGQKVEFLVSFYNNEISEKSEIFDDQFSVERPDGSNFTLKIRSTKLEDSAMYFCASRPSGGLETQYFGPGTRLLVL.

The chain joins TRBV24-1 to TRBJ1-5, with D hard to call. This CDR3 is built from 9 residues. V lost 10 bases and J lost 6, with 3 bases in between. CDR1 and CDR2 from the germline V gene are KGHDR and SFDVKD. As DNA, the CDR3 is TGTGCCACGCCTCAGCCCCAGCATTTT. Its translation is CATPQPQHF.

V and J are TRBV12-3 or TRBV12-4 and TRBJ1-6; D gene ambiguous. The CDR3 has 14 residues. V lost 6 bases and J lost 0, with 6 bases in between. The CDR3 region is CASSQNSYNSPLHF. The CDR3 DNA follows: TGTGCCAGCAGCCAAAACTCCTATAATTCACCCCTCCACTTT.

The CDR3 DNA is TGTGCCAGCAGCTTGGCCCCGGAGGGGTTCTACGAGCAGTACGTC. Translating gives CASSLAPEGFYEQYV. V gene TRBV5-4 combines with J gene TRBJ2-7, with D perhaps matching TRBD2 (6 bases). Germline CDR1 is SGHNT and CDR2 is YYREEE (reference sequence). V lost 0 bases, J lost 3 bases, and 13 bases lay in between. The CDR3 loop spans 15 amino acids.

This clonotype turned up a few times. The chain recombines TRBV4-1 with TRBJ2-5; TRBD2 agrees at 11 bases. Germline V CDR1 and CDR2: MGHRA, YSYEKL. CDR3 length equals 19 residues. V lost 1 base, J lost 0 bases, and 10 bases stayed unmatched. The CDR3 DNA sequence: TGCGCCAGCAGCCAAGTGTACCTAGCGGGGGGCCCCTACCAAGAGACCCAGTACTTC. It codes for CASSQVYLAGGPYQETQYF.

This clonotype was counted only a few times. The rearrangement links TRBV18 to TRBJ2-5; D call uncertain. Trimming took 0 bases from V and 4 from J, leaving 6 bases between them. The CDR3 covers 13 residues. CDR1 KGHSH and CDR2 LQKENI come from the germline V gene. This CDR3 reads CASSPPSAETQYF. The DNA of the CDR3 is TGTGCCAGCTCACCACCGTCCGCAGAGACCCAGTACTTC.

This clonotype was found a few times. The chain recombines TRBV5-1 with TRBJ1-4; no reliable D call. The V gene's germline CDR1 is SGHRS and CDR2 YFSETQ. The length of the CDR3 is 16 residues. V was shortened by 0 bases and J by 3 bases, with 12 bases between the two germline ends. The CDR3 is CASSLEAFSANEKLFF. CDR3 coding DNA: TGCGCCAGCAGCTTGGAGGCGTTCTCAGCTAATGAAAAACTGTTTTTT.

This clonotype came up a few times. The genes are TRBV9 and TRBJ2-4; D possibly corresponds to TRBD1 (6 bases). CDR1 and CDR2 (germline): SGDLS, YYNGEE. The CDR3 runs 16 residues. V was cut by 4 bases and J by 0 bases, with 14 bases left in between. CDR3 loop: CASSSMTGLAKNIQYF. Written as DNA, the CDR3 is TGTGCCAGCAGCTCTATGACAGGACTAGCCAAAAACATTCAGTACTTC.

This rearrangement joins TRBV19 to TRBJ1-5, with a tentative D call TRBD1 (6 bases). Looked up from germline, CDR1 is LNHDA and CDR2 is SQIVND (reference sequence). Trimming left V 1 base short and J 6 bases short, with 25 bases between. CDR3 length: 19 residues. The CDR3 DNA is TGTGCCAGTAGTATAGGGGCCAGGGGTCCCGACCCGCTGGTTCAGCCCCAGCATTTT. This gives the protein CASSIGARGPDPLVQPQHF.

This clonotype was counted ten times or more. The chain is built from TRBV9 and TRBJ2-5, with 8 bases aligning to TRBD1. This CDR3 is 13 amino acids long. CDR1 is SGDLS and CDR2 is YYNGEE in the germline V gene. With 4 bases clipped from V and 5 bases from J, the junction kept 4 bases outside the gene matches. In DNA form, the CDR3 reads TGTGCCAGCAGCTACCGGACAGGGGAGACCCAGTACTTC. As protein: CASSYRTGETQYF. The full variable domain, completed using reference TRBV9 and TRBJ2-5, is DSGVTQTPKHLITATGQRVTLRCSPRSGDLSVYWYQQSLDQGLQFLIQYYNGEERAKGNILERFSAQQFPDLHSELNLSSLELGDSALYFCASSYRTGETQYFGPGTRLLVL.